Each of the 12 T cell receptor beta chains below was sequenced from the same sample in a study of blood T cell repertoires in COVID-19 (dated by TCRdb to between 2020 and 2021). Library prep was done by the immunoSEQ multiplex PCR assay. TCRdb's version of the immuneACCESS table is confined to in-frame rearrangements and falls short of the full clone set. An unresolved V gene accounts for under half of the shortfall where checked; the remainder is of unknown origin. The sample contains some 110,000 clones, more than 75% of them found a single time. The ten largest make up 6.5% to 10% of the sample. Sequenced input: peripheral blood. These receptors were obtained from a man between 65 and 80 years old with acute or convalescent COVID-19.

This clone was recorded a few times. The rearrangement joins TRBV5-1 to TRBJ2-2, with 7 bases matching TRBD2. V shed 4 bases, J shed 2 bases, and the junction held 8 bases outside the gene matches. Germline assignment: CDR1 SGHRS and CDR2 YFSETQ. The CDR3 covers 16 residues. The CDR3 coding sequence is TGCGCCAGCAGCCCGCCGGGACTATCCAACACCGGGGAGCTGTTTTTT. Amino acid sequence: CASSPPGLSNTGELFF. The whole variable domain, remainder taken from reference TRBV5-1 and TRBJ2-2, is KAGVTQTPRYLIKTRGQQVTLSCSPISGHRSVSWYQQTPGQGLQFLFEYFSETQRNKGNFPGRFSGRQFSNSRSEMNVSTLELGDSALYLCASSPPGLSNTGELFFGEGSRLTVL.

The J gene is TRBJ2-3, the V gene TRBV11-2; D is undetermined. The length of the CDR3 is 11 residues. Germline CDR1 SGHAT, CDR2 FQNNGV. The germline V and J ends were trimmed by 1 base and 6 bases, with 2 bases remaining between them. The CDR3 sequence is CASSLADTQYF. The CDR3 DNA reads TGTGCCAGCAGCTTAGCGGATACGCAGTATTTT. The variable domain in full, with the rest retrieved from reference TRBV11-2 and TRBJ2-3, is EAGVAQSPRYKIIEKRQSVAFWCNPISGHATLYWYQQILGQGPKLLIQFQNNGVVDDSQLPKDRFSAERLKGVDSTLKIQPAKLEDSAVYLCASSLADTQYFGPGTRLTVL.

Note on this clone: Additional DNA sequences in this sample encode the identical CDR3. The chain links TRBV3-1 (or the pseudogene TRBV3-2) to TRBJ1-1; D is ambiguous. Germline loops: CDR1 LGHDT, CDR2 YNNKEL (reference sequence). V was trimmed by 1 base and J by 5 bases, leaving 11 bases between them. The CDR3 is made up of 14 amino acids. CDR3 residues: CASSQGGRGTEAFF. DNA for the CDR3: TGTGCCAGCAGCCAAGGAGGGCGAGGGACTGAAGCTTTCTTT.

This chain joins TRBV7-8 and TRBJ2-7, with TRBD1 as a possible D gene (5 bases). Germline V gives CDR1 SGHVS, CDR2 FQNEAQ. V lost 1 base and J lost 7, with 14 bases in between. This CDR3 is built from 14 residues. CDR3 protein: CASSLGQILREQYF. DNA of the CDR3: TGTGCCAGCAGCTTAGGACAGATACTACGGGAGCAGTACTTC.

V gene TRBV16 combines with J gene TRBJ1-3, with 8 bases fitting TRBD1. Germline V gene sequence: CDR1 KGHSY, CDR2 FQNENV. The CDR3 contains 13 residues. J was trimmed by 11 bases and V by 5 bases; bases with no gene match: 8. The CDR3 region has the DNA TGTGCCAGCAGCTCGGACAGGGACACGGCCATATATTTT. Residues: CASSSDRDTAIYF.

This chain links TRBV7-8 with TRBJ2-5, with D perhaps TRBD1 or TRBD2 (5 bases each). Germline assignment: CDR1 SGHVS and CDR2 FQNEAQ. The CDR3 consists of 13 residues. Trimming removed 5 bases from V and 5 bases from J, with 12 bases in between. CDR3 residues: CASSRGEFETQYF. The CDR3 nucleotides are TGTGCCAGCAGCAGAGGGGAGTTCGAGACCCAGTACTTC.

This clone was seen once. The chain employs TRBV2 and TRBJ2-3; D is perhaps TRBD2 (6 bases). The ends were cut back, 3 bases at V and 1 base at J, with 14 bases in the middle. The germline V gene encodes CDR1 SNHLY and CDR2 FYNNEI. The CDR3 covers 16 residues. The CDR3, as DNA: TGTGCCAGCAGTGAGTCGGCGGGGAGAGGCACAGATACGCAGTATTTT. As protein: CASSESAGRGTDTQYF.

The chain uses TRBV11-2 and TRBJ2-1; TRBD1 is a possible D gene (5 bases). CDR1 is SGHAT, CDR2 FQNNGV, per germline. The CDR3 runs to 16 residues. V shed 7 bases and J shed 2 bases, with 18 bases lying between them. The CDR3 sequence is CASTLRRASAYNEQFF. CDR3 bases: TGTGCCAGCACCTTGCGCAGGGCCTCGGCCTACAATGAGCAGTTCTTC.

This sequence joins TRBV4-2 and TRBJ2-3, with TRBD2 matching 14 bases. Germline lookup yields CDR1 LGHNA and CDR2 YNFKEQ. The CDR3 sequence is 17 residues long. After removal of 0 bases from V and 4 bases from J, the junction contained 3 bases not matched to a gene. CDR3 region: CASSQDGTSGRADTQYF. The DNA for the CDR3 is TGTGCCAGCAGCCAAGATGGGACTAGCGGGAGAGCAGATACGCAGTATTTT.

This clone showed up just a few times. J is TRBJ1-5 and V is TRBV28; D unclear. Germline values: CDR1 MDHEN, CDR2 SYDVKM. V lost 1 base, J lost 3 bases, and 13 bases lay in between. The CDR3 totals 16 residues. The CDR3 loop is CASSLSGRNSNQPQHF. As DNA, the CDR3 is TGTGCCAGCAGTTTATCTGGCAGGAACTCCAATCAGCCCCAGCATTTT.

The chain uses TRBV18 and TRBJ1-1; TRBD1 is a possible D gene (5 bases). Trimming left V 5 bases short and J 3 bases short, with 7 bases between. CDR1 and CDR2 (germline): KGHSH, LQKENI. This CDR3 region has 12 residues. The CDR3 here is CASSDRYTEAFF. The CDR3 DNA sequence: TGTGCCAGCTCAGACAGATACACTGAAGCTTTCTTT.

This sequence joins TRBV19 and TRBJ1-1, with TRBD1 matching 7 bases. CDR1 and CDR2 from the germline V gene are LNHDA and SQIVND (reference sequence). With V trimmed by 5 bases and J by 1 base, 7 bases remained unmatched. The CDR3 is 15 amino acids. The chain's CDR3 is CASSHWTGANTEAFF. The CDR3 DNA reads as TGTGCCAGTAGTCACTGGACAGGAGCGAACACTGAAGCTTTCTTT.